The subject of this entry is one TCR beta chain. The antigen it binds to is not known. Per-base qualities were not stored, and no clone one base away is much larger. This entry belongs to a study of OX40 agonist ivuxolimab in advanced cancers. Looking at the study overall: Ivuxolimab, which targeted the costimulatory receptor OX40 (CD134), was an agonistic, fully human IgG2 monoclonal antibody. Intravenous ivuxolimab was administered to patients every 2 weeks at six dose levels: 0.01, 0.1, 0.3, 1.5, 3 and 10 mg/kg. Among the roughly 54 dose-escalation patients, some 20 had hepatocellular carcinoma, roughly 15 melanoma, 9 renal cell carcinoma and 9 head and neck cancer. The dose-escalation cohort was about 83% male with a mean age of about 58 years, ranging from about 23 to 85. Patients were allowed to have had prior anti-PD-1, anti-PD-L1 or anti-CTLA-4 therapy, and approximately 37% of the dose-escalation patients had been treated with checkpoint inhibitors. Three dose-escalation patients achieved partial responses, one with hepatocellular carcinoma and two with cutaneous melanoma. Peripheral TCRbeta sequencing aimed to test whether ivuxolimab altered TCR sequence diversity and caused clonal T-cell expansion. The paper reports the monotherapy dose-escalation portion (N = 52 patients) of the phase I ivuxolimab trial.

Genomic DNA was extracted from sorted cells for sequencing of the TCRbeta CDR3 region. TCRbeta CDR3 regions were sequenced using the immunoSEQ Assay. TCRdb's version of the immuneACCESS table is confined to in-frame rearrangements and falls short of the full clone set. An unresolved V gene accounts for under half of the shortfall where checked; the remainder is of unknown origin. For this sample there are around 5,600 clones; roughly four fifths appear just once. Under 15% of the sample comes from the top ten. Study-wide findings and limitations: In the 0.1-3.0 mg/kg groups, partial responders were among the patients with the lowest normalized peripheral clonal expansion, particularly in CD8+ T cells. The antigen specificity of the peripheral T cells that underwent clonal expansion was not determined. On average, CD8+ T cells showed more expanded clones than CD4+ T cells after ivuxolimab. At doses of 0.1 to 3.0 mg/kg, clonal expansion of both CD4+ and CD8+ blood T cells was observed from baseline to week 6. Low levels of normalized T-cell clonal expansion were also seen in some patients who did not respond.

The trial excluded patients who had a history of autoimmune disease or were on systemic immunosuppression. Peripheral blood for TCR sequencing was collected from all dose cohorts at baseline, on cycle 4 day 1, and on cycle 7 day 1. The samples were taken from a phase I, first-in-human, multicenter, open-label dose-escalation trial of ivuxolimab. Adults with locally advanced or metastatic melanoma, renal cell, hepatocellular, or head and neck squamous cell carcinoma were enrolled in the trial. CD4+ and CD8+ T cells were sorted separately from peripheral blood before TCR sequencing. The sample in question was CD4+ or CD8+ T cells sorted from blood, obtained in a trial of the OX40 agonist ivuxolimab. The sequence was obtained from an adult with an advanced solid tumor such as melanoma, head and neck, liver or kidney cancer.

This receptor carries the CDR3 CASSLDGLGGHNEQFF. The sequence in DNA is TGTGCCAGCAGCTTGGATGGACTAGGGGGCCACAATGAGCAGTTCTTC. Here the chain combines TRBV5-4 and TRBJ2-1; the D element could tentatively be TRBD1 or TRBD2, as 7 bases agree for each. The CDR3 goes from the cysteine to the phenylalanine over 16 residues. Only the CDR3 region is kept as DNA, spanning 48 bases read in frame from base 1. V drops 0 bases and J drops 5 bases, leaving 15 bases in between. According to the germline V gene (reference sequence), CDR1 reads SGHNT and CDR2 reads YYREEE.